This passage covers 10 T cell receptor beta chains from one sample sequenced in a study of cytomegalovirus exposure and HLA in healthy donors. The PCR ran on 60 Vbeta and 13 Jbeta primers. Assay: immunoSEQ multiplex PCR; the TCRdb copy retains only in-frame clones and omits some. This table has about 200,000 clones, 80% to 90% appearing once. Sequenced material: PBMCs. The source of these receptors is a woman aged 30 to 39 in good health and CMV-seronegative.

V is TRBV10-3 and J is TRBJ1-1, with 7 nucleotides matching TRBD1. Trimming at V came to 4 bases and at J to 2 bases, leaving 13 bases not matched to a gene. CDR3 length equals 17 residues. Per germline, CDR1 ENHRY and CDR2 SYGVKD. The CDR3 protein is CAISASLDRVPNTEAFF. The DNA for the CDR3 is TGTGCCATCAGTGCTTCATTAGACAGGGTCCCCAACACTGAAGCTTTCTTT.

In DNA form, the CDR3 reads TGTGCCAGCAGCCCTCGGTGGAACACCATATATTTT. It codes for CASSPRWNTIYF. V usage is TRBV6-1 and J usage is TRBJ1-3, with D hard to call. V was clipped by 6 bases and J by 7 bases, with 10 bases between them. Germline V gene lookup returns CDR1 MNHNS and CDR2 SASEGT. The CDR3 spans 12 residues.

This clone was picked up one time. J is TRBJ1-1 and V is TRBV5-4; 9 positions agree with TRBD1. V gave up 4 bases and J gave up 1 base; unmatched junction bases: 5. Per germline, CDR1 SGHNT and CDR2 YYREEE (reference sequence). The CDR3 has 15 amino acids. DNA of the CDR3: TGTGCCAGCAGCCGTCCGGGACAGGGGAACACTGAAGCTTTCTTT. Translation gives CASSRPGQGNTEAFF.

The chain uses TRBV7-9 and TRBJ1-1, with D perhaps TRBD1 (6 bases). Trimming took 3 bases from V and 3 from J, leaving 14 bases between them. CDR1 SEHNR and CDR2 FQNEAQ come from the germline V gene (reference sequence). This CDR3 comprises 15 residues. The CDR3: CASSFNQGQYTEAFF. Here the CDR3 DNA reads TGTGCCAGCAGCTTTAACCAGGGGCAATACACTGAAGCTTTCTTT.

The chain recombines TRBV27 with TRBJ2-7, with 11 nucleotides matching TRBD2. Trimming removed 5 bases from V and 1 base from J; junction bases left unmatched: 13. Germline V gives CDR1 MNHEY, CDR2 SMNVEV (reference sequence). The CDR3 extends over 18 amino acids. CDR3 in amino acids: CASSPFGIAGGESYEQYF. CDR3 DNA sequence: TGTGCCAGCAGTCCTTTCGGTATAGCGGGAGGGGAGTCCTACGAGCAGTACTTC.

The CDR3 coding sequence is TGTGCCAGCAGTGAAGGGCCAGTCTCTCACTCTGGAAACACCATATATTTT. Translating it yields CASSEGPVSHSGNTIYF. This chain links TRBV6-1 with TRBJ1-3; D uncertain. The CDR3 consists of 17 residues. Germline CDR1 is MNHNS and CDR2 is SASEGT. The V end was cut by 1 base, the J end by 0 bases, with 13 bases between.

This sequence joins TRBV13 and TRBJ2-5; TRBD2 agrees at 12 bases. This CDR3 comprises 17 residues. V lost 0 bases to trimming and J lost 9 bases; unmatched junction nucleotides: 11. CDR1 and CDR2 (germline): PRHDT, FYEKMQ (reference sequence). CDR3: CASSLGGTSGFPEPQYF. The CDR3, as DNA: TGTGCCAGCAGCTTAGGCGGGACTAGCGGGTTCCCGGAGCCCCAGTACTTC.

The chain uses TRBV19 and TRBJ2-1, with 11 bases that match TRBD1. There are 16 residues in the CDR3. Looked up from germline, CDR1 is LNHDA and CDR2 is SQIVND (reference sequence). The junction had 9 bases not matched to a gene; V was cut back by 7 bases and J by 4 bases. CDR3 DNA: TGTGCCAGTAACCTCCACCGGGACAGGGGGTACAATGAGCAGTTCTTC. It codes for CASNLHRDRGYNEQFF.

The chain links TRBV2 to TRBJ1-2; maybe TRBD1 (5 bases). CDR3 size: 14 residues. Per germline, CDR1 SNHLY and CDR2 FYNNEI. Deletions cut 5 bases from V and 6 bases from J, with 16 bases between. CDR3 loop: CASSNRRGVDGYTF. The CDR3 DNA sequence: TGTGCCAGCAGTAACCGGAGGGGTGTGGATGGCTACACCTTC. The full variable domain, completed using reference TRBV2 and TRBJ1-2, is EPEVTQTPSHQVTQMGQEVILRCVPISNHLYFYWYRQILGQKVEFLVSFYNNEISEKSEIFDDQFSVERPDGSNFTLKIRSTKLEDSAMYFCASSNRRGVDGYTFGSGTRLTVV.

This clone has just one count. J is TRBJ2-2 and V is TRBV28; TRBD2 is a possible D gene (6 bases). The CDR3 extends over 16 amino acids. Trimming took off 5 bases at V and 1 base at J, with 14 bases between the two ends. CDR1 is MDHEN and CDR2 is SYDVKM in the germline V gene. CDR3 sequence: CASSPRAGRNTGELFF. For the CDR3, the DNA is TGTGCCAGCAGTCCCCGCGCGGGGCGGAACACCGGGGAGCTGTTTTTT. Looking up the rest from reference TRBV28 and TRBJ2-2 gives the full variable domain: DVKVTQSSRYLVKRTGEKVFLECVQDMDHENMFWYRQDPGLGLRLIYFSYDVKMKEKGDIPEGYSVSREKKERFSLILESASTNQTSMYLCASSPRAGRNTGELFFGEGSRLTVL.